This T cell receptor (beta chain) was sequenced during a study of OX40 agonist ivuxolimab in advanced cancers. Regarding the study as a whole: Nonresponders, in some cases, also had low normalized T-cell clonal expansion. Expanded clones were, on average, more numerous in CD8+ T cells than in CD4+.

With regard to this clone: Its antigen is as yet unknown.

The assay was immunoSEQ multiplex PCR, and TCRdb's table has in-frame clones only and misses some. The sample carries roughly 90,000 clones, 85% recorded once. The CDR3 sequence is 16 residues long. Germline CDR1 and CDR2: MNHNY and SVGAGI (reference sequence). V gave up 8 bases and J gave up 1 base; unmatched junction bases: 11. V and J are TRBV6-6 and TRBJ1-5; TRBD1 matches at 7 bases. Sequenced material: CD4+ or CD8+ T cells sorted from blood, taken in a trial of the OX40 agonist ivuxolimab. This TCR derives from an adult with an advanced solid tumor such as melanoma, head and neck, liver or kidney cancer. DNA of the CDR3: TGTGCCAGCGGCCAGGACAGGCCGACCAGCAATCAGCCCCAGCATTTT. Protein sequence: CASGQDRPTSNQPQHF.